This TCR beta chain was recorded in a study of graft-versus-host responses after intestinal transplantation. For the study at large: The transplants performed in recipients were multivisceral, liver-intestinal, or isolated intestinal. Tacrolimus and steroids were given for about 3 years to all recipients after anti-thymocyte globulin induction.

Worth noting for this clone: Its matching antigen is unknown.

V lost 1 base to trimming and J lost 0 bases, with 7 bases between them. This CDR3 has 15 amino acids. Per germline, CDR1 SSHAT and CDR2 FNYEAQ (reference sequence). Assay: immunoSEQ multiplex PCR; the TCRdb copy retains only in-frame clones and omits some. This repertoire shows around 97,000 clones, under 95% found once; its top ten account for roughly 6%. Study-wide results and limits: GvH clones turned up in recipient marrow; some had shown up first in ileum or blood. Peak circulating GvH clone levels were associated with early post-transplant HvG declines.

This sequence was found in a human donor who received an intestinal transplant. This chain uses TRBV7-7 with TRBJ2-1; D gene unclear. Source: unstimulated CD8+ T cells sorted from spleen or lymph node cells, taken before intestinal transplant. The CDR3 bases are TGTGCCAGCAGCTTAGTTACGGGCTCCTACAATGAGCAGTTCTTC. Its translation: CASSLVTGSYNEQFF.